This T cell receptor (beta chain) was sequenced during a study of CD8+ T cells in alopecia areata. At the level of the study: Those patients who were treated received oral tofacitinib, which was given at 5 to 10 mg twice daily for moderate-to-severe alopecia areata. Whole-study findings and limits: Tofacitinib produced a significant decrease in scalp clonality and in expanded CD8+ clones among the top 100. Elevated clonality characterized lesional scalp relative to normal scalp, particularly in alopecia totalis/universalis.

Treatment meaning: oral pan-JAK inhibitor, 5-10 mg twice daily. As for this clone: Its target is unknown.

Trimming cost V 0 bases and J 6 bases, with 15 bases left between them. The germline CDR1 and CDR2 sequences are SGHTA and FQGNSA. The CDR3 runs to 15 residues. Sequencing templates came from extracted RNA that was reverse transcribed into cDNA. Repertoires were generated with immunoSEQ multiplex PCR, while TCRdb's copy carries only in-frame clones and drops some. The table records 160,000 or so clones, around 71% of them present only once. The sample was CD4+ T cells sorted from blood, taken at week 4, from a patient treated with tofacitinib. The clonotype originates from a human donor with alopecia areata. The V gene is TRBV7-2, the J gene TRBJ2-7; perhaps TRBD1 as D (7 bases). The CDR3 bases are TGTGCCAGCAGCTTAGCAAGAGGCCAGGGGGGCGAGCAGTACTTC. This translates into CASSLARGQGGEQYF.